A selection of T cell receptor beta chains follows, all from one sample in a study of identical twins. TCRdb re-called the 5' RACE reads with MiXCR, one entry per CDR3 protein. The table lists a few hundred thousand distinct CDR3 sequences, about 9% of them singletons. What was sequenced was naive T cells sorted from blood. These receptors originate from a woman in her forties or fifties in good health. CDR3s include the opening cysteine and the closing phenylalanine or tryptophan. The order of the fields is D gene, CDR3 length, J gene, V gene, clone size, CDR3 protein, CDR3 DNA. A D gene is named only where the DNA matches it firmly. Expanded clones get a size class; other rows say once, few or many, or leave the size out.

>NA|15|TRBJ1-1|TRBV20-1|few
CSARDRGPRGPEAFF
TGCAGTGCTAGAGATCGTGGGCCTCGGGGGCCTGAAGCTTTCTTT
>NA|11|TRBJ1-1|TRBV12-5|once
CASGENTEAFF
TGTGCTAGTGGGGAGAACACTGAAGCTTTCTTT
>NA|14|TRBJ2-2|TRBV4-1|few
CASSQDSRTGELFF
TGCGCCAGCAGCCAAGATTCCCGCACCGGGGAGCTGTTTTTT
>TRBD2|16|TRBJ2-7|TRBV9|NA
CASSVEAGGKFYEQYF
TGTGCCAGCAGCGTAGAAGCGGGAGGCAAATTTTACGAGCAGTACTTC
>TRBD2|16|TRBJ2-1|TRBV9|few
CASSVASGRALDCQFF
TGTGCCAGCAGCGTTGCCAGCGGGAGGGCCCTTGATTGTCAGTTCTTC
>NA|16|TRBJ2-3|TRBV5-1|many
CASSPSDLGGSDTQYF
TGCGCCAGCAGCCCTTCGGACCTCGGGGGTTCAGATACGCAGTATTTT
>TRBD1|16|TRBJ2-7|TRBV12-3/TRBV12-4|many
CASSFHRGQGSYEQYF
TGTGCCAGCAGTTTTCATCGTGGACAGGGCTCCTACGAGCAGTACTTC
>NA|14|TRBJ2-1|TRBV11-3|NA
CASSFASSYNEQFF
TGTGCCAGCAGCTTCGCTAGCAGCTACAATGAGCAGTTCTTC
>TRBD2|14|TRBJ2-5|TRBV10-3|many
CAIRRAGEGETQYF
TGTGCCATCAGAAGAGCGGGAGAGGGAGAGACCCAGTACTTC
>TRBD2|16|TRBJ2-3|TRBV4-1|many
CASSRGVAGEGQAQYF
TGCGCCAGCAGCCGGGGTGTAGCGGGAGAAGGACAGGCGCAGTATTTT
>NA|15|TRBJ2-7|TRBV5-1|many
CASSPPRDSLYEQYF
TGCGCCAGCAGCCCACCTCGGGACTCCCTATACGAGCAGTACTTC
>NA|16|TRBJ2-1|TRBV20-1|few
CSARDVPSSSYNEQFF
TGCAGTGCTAGAGATGTTCCAAGCAGCTCCTACAATGAGCAGTTCTTC
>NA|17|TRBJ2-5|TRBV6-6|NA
CASSYPLPRDGQETQYF
TGTGCCAGCAGTTACCCCCTCCCCCGGGACGGACAAGAGACCCAGTACTTC